A selection of T cell receptor beta chains follows, all from one sample in a study of Graves' ophthalmopathy and Graves' hyperthyroidism. TCRdb re-called the multiplex PCR reads with MiXCR, one entry per CDR3 protein. The sample carries approximately 500,000 distinct CDR3 sequences, roughly 14% recorded once. Specimen: blood. These receptors were obtained from a woman aged 25 to 45 with Graves' ophthalmopathy. Each CDR3 is given with its conserved first and last residue. D genes are given only for firm matches. Clone sizes are given selectively: once, few, many, or a class where the clone is expanded.

size: many; V: TRBV5-1; D: .; J: TRBJ1-1; DNA: TGCGCCAGCAGCTTGGCGAATTCAAGGCCTGAAGCTTTCTTT; CDR3: CASSLANSRPEAFF
size: many; V: TRBV12-3/TRBV12-4; D: .; J: TRBJ1-3; DNA: TGTGCCAGCAGTTCTTCTACGGGGGCGGGAAACACCATATATTTT; CDR3: CASSSSTGAGNTIYF
size: many; V: TRBV6-1; D: .; J: TRBJ1-1; DNA: TGTGCCGGTGGGCGAAGTCAGAACACTGAAGCTTTCTTT; CDR3: CAGGRSQNTEAFF
size: many; V: TRBV12-3/TRBV12-4; D: .; J: TRBJ1-5; DNA: TGTGCCAGCAGTTTAGGTTTACAAGCACGGTATAGCAATCAGCCCCAGCATTTT; CDR3: CASSLGLQARYSNQPQHF
size: many; V: TRBV7-2; D: .; J: TRBJ2-5; DNA: TGTGCCAGCAGCTTTGACAGTTTTCAGGCGGAGACCCAGTACTTC; CDR3: CASSFDSFQAETQYF
size: many; V: TRBV5-5; D: .; J: TRBJ2-2; DNA: TGTGCCAGCAGCTCCCGGGGCACGGACACCGGGGAGCTGTTTTTT; CDR3: CASSSRGTDTGELFF
size: many; V: TRBV12-3/TRBV12-4; D: .; J: TRBJ1-1; DNA: TGTGCCAGCAGCGACCGGTGGTCCCACATGAACACTGAAGCTTTCTTT; CDR3: CASSDRWSHMNTEAFF
size: .; V: TRBV10-3; D: TRBD2; J: TRBJ2-5; DNA: TGTGCCATCAGTGAACGACTAGCGGGGTTCCAAGAGACCCAGTACTTC; CDR3: CAISERLAGFQETQYF
size: .; V: TRBV20-1; D: .; J: TRBJ1-1; DNA: TGCAGTGCTAGAGATTCCGAGGGAGGGATTACTGAAGCTTTCTTT; CDR3: CSARDSEGGITEAFF
size: many; V: TRBV19; D: .; J: TRBJ1-5; DNA: TGTGCCAGTAGTATAGTGGCGGGGGCAGGCGACCAGCCCCAGCATTTT; CDR3: CASSIVAGAGDQPQHF
size: .; V: TRBV7-8; D: TRBD2; J: TRBJ2-3; DNA: TGTGCCAGCAGCTCTAGCGGGGGCCACACAGATACGCAGTATTTT; CDR3: CASSSSGGHTDTQYF
size: many; V: TRBV6-1; D: .; J: TRBJ2-2; DNA: TGTGCCAGCAGCAACCGGGACCTGGGCACCGGGGAGCTGTTTTTT; CDR3: CASSNRDLGTGELFF
size: many; V: TRBV14; D: .; J: TRBJ2-5; DNA: TGTGCCAGCAGCCAAGAACGGGTGACCCAGTACTTC; CDR3: CASSQERVTQYF
size: once; V: TRBV29-1; D: .; J: TRBJ2-5; DNA: TGCAGCGTCGACGACAGGATGAATCAAAAGGAGACCCAGTACTTC; CDR3: CSVDDRMNQKETQYF
size: many; V: TRBV19; D: TRBD1; J: TRBJ1-1; DNA: TGTGCCAGTCGGGACAGGGGCCAGAACACTGAAGCTTTCTTT; CDR3: CASRDRGQNTEAFF
size: few; V: TRBV2; D: .; J: TRBJ2-1; DNA: TGTGCCAGCACCGGCGCGGGATCCGAAAACATTCAGTTCTTC; CDR3: CASTGAGSENIQFF
size: many; V: TRBV7-9; D: .; J: TRBJ2-7; DNA: TGTGCCAGCAGCTTATCCCAGGGAAGCTCCTACGAGCAGTACTTC; CDR3: CASSLSQGSSYEQYF
size: .; V: TRBV6-1; D: .; J: TRBJ2-7; DNA: TGTGCCAGCAGTGTAGAATACAGGGAAGGAGCCTACGAGCAGTACTTC; CDR3: CASSVEYREGAYEQYF
size: many; V: TRBV28; D: .; J: TRBJ2-7; DNA: TGTGCCAGCAGTCCCCATAACACCCTCTACGAGCAGTACTTC; CDR3: CASSPHNTLYEQYF
size: few; V: TRBV12-3/TRBV12-4; D: .; J: TRBJ2-7; DNA: TGTGCCAGCAGTAGCCTCCAAGGAGGGGGGACCTACGAGCAGTACTTC; CDR3: CASSSLQGGGTYEQYF
size: many; V: TRBV19; D: TRBD1; J: TRBJ1-5; DNA: TGTGCCAGTAGCCAGACAGGGGCCAATCAGCCCCAGCATTTT; CDR3: CASSQTGANQPQHF
size: many; V: TRBV10-3; D: .; J: TRBJ2-7; DNA: TGTGCCATCAGTGGAGGGACCGGCGAGCAGTACTTC; CDR3: CAISGGTGEQYF
size: many; V: TRBV5-4; D: TRBD1; J: TRBJ1-1; DNA: TGTGCCAGCAGCTCCCTAAACCCGACAGGGAGAGGCACTGAAGCTTTCTTT; CDR3: CASSSLNPTGRGTEAFF
size: many; V: TRBV28; D: .; J: TRBJ1-5; DNA: TGTGCCAGCAGTTTTCCCGGGAATCGATTCGATAGCAATCAGCCCCAGCATTTT; CDR3: CASSFPGNRFDSNQPQHF
size: many; V: TRBV12-3/TRBV12-4; D: .; J: TRBJ1-3; DNA: TGTGCCAGCACCCTCGGGGTGGGGGCGTCTGGAAACACCATATATTTT; CDR3: CASTLGVGASGNTIYF
size: many; V: TRBV30; D: .; J: TRBJ1-5; DNA: TGTGCCTGGAGTGGAGGTGTTGGTCAGCCCCAGCATTTT; CDR3: CAWSGGVGQPQHF
size: many; V: TRBV10-3; D: TRBD1; J: TRBJ1-6; DNA: TGTGCCATCAGCAGGGACAGGAGATACCCCCATTCACCCCTCCACTTT; CDR3: CAISRDRRYPHSPLHF
size: few; V: TRBV18; D: .; J: TRBJ1-6; DNA: TGTGCCAGCTCACCACGTCTCATCCCGGACGGCCTCTCCGGAGCCTATAATTCACCCCTCCACTTT; CDR3: CASSPRLIPDGLSGAYNSPLHF
size: many; V: TRBV27; D: .; J: TRBJ1-3; DNA: TGTGCCAGCAGTTTACAGGGTTGGTCCGGAAACACCATATATTTT; CDR3: CASSLQGWSGNTIYF
size: many; V: TRBV29-1; D: .; J: TRBJ1-1; DNA: TGCAGCTTGTCACAGGGTCCAATGAACACTGAAGCTTTCTTT; CDR3: CSLSQGPMNTEAFF
size: many; V: TRBV27; D: .; J: TRBJ1-5; DNA: TGTGCCAGCAGCCCCGGGGGAGGTAGCAATCAGCCCCAGCATTTT; CDR3: CASSPGGGSNQPQHF
size: .; V: TRBV9; D: .; J: TRBJ2-3; DNA: TGTGCCAGCAGCCCTTGGACTGATCAAGATACGCAGTATTTT; CDR3: CASSPWTDQDTQYF
size: many; V: TRBV6-1; D: TRBD2; J: TRBJ2-2; DNA: TGTGCCAGCAGCGGACTAGCGGGATCGAACACCGGGGAGCTGTTTTTT; CDR3: CASSGLAGSNTGELFF
size: many; V: TRBV5-1; D: .; J: TRBJ2-6; DNA: TGCGCCAGCAGCTTGCGCGGCGAGGTTCCTGACTCTGGGGCCAACGTCCTGACTTTC; CDR3: CASSLRGEVPDSGANVLTF
size: few; V: TRBV28; D: .; J: TRBJ1-6; DNA: TGTGCCAGCAGTTTCCTACTTCGCCCTAATTCACCCCTCCACTTT; CDR3: CASSFLLRPNSPLHF
size: many; V: TRBV6-1; D: .; J: TRBJ1-2; DNA: TGTGCCAGCAGAGAGGGACTTAGGGTGAATGATGGCTACACCTTC; CDR3: CASREGLRVNDGYTF